This T cell receptor beta chain comes out of a study of T-cell reconstitution after alpha-beta-depleted transplantation in children. Library preparation (for TCRbeta) was performed with unique molecular identifiers. Each CDR3 protein is one row after TCRdb ran MiXCR on the PCR reads. The sample carries hundreds of thousands of distinct CDR3 sequences, about 10% recorded once. The sequences come from PBMCs from the stem cell graft donor, collected from the stem cell graft. This receptor was obtained from a human donor who donated a stem cell graft to a child with acute myeloid leukemia.

CDR3 sequence (DNA): TGTGCCAGCAGCGTGGGACTAGCCTCTACGGGGGAGTTCTTC. Translating gives CASSVGLASTGEFF. This rearrangement joins TRBV9 to TRBJ2-1, with 9 nucleotides matching TRBD2. CDR1 and CDR2 (germline): SGDLS, YYNGEE. The CDR3 consists of 14 residues. V lost 2 bases and J lost 14; bases outside the gene matches: 11.